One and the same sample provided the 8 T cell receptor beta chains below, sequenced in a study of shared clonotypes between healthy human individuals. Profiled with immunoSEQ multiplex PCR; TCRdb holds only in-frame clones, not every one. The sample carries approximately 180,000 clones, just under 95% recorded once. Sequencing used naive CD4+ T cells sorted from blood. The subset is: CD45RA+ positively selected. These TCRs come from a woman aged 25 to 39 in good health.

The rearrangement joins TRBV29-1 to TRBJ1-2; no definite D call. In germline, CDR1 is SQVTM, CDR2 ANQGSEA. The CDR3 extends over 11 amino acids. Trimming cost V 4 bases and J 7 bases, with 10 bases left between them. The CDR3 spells CSVGGGFGYTF. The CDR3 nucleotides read TGCAGCGTTGGGGGAGGGTTTGGCTACACCTTC.

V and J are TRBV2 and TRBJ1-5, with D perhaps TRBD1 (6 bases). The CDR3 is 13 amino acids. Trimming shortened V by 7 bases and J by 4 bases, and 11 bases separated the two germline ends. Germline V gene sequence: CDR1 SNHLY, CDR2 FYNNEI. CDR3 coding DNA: TGTGCCAGCATGGGGGCAGAAAATCAGCCCCAGCATTTT. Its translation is CASMGAENQPQHF.

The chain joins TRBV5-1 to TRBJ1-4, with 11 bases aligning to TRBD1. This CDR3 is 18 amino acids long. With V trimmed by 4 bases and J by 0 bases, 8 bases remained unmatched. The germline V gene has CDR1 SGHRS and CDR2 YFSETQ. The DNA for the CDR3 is TGCGCCAGCAGCAGGGGACAGGGGGAGATTGCAACTAATGAAAAACTGTTTTTT. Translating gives CASSRGQGEIATNEKLFF. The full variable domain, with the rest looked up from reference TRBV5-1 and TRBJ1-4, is KAGVTQTPRYLIKTRGQQVTLSCSPISGHRSVSWYQQTPGQGLQFLFEYFSETQRNKGNFPGRFSGRQFSNSRSEMNVSTLELGDSALYLCASSRGQGEIATNEKLFFGSGTQLSVL.

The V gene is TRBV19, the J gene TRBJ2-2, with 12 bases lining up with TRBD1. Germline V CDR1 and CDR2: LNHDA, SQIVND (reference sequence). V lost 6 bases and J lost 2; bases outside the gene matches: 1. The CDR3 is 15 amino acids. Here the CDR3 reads CASRGQGANTGELFF. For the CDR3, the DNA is TGTGCCAGTAGGGGACAGGGGGCCAACACCGGGGAGCTGTTTTTT.

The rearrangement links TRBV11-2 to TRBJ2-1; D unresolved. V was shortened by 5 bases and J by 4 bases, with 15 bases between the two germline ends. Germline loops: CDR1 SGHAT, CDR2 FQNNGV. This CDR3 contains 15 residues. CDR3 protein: CASSPTWGNYNEQFF. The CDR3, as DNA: TGTGCCAGCAGCCCTACTTGGGGTAATTACAATGAGCAGTTCTTC.

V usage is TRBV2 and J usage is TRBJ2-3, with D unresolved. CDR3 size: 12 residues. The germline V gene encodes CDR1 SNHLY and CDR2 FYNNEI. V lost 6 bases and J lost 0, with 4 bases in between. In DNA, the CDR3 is TGTGCCAGCAGCTCTAGCACAGATACGCAGTATTTT. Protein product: CASSSSTDTQYF.

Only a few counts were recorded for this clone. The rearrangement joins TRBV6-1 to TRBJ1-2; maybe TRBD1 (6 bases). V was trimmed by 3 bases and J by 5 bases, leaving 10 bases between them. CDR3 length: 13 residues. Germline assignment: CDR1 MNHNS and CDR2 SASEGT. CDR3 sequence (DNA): TGTGCCAGCAGTGAGGACAGACAGTATGGCTACACCTTC. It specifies CASSEDRQYGYTF.

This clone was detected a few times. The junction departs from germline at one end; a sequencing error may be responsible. CDR3 region: CSVEEGGHHDF. In DNA, the CDR3 is TGCAGCGTTGAAGAGGGGGGGCACCACGATTTC. V and J are TRBV29-1 and TRBJ2-7, with D maybe TRBD2 (7 bases). This CDR3 comprises 11 residues. Germline values: CDR1 SQVTM, CDR2 ANQGSEA.